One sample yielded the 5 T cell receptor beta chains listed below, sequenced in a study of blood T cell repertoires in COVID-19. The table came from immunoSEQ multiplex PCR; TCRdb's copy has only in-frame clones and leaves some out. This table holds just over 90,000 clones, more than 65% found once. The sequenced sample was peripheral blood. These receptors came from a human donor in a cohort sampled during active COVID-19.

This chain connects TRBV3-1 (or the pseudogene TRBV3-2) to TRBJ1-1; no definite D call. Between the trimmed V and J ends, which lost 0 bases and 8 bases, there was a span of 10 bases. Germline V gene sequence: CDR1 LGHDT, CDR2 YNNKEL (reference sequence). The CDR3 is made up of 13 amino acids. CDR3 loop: CASSQDGQFEAFF. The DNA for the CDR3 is TGTGCCAGCAGCCAAGATGGGCAGTTCGAAGCTTTCTTT.

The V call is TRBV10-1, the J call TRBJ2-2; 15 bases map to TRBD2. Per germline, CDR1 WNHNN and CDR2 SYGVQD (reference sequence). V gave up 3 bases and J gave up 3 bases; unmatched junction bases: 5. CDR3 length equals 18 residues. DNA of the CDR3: TGCGCCAGCAGTGACATGGGACTAGCGGGAGGACACACCGGGGAGCTGTTTTTT. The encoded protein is CASSDMGLAGGHTGELFF.

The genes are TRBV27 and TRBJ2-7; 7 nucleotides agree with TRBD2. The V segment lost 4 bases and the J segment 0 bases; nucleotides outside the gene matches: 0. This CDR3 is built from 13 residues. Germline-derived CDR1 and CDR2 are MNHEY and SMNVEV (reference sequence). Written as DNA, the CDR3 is TGTGCCAGCAGTTCGGGAGGCTCCTACGAGCAGTACTTC. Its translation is CASSSGGSYEQYF.

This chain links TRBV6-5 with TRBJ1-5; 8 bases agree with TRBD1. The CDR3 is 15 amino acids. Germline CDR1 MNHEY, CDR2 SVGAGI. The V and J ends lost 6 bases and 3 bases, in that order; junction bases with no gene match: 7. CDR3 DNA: TGTGCCAGCAGGATTCAGGGGGCGACCAATCAGCCCCAGCATTTT. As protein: CASRIQGATNQPQHF.

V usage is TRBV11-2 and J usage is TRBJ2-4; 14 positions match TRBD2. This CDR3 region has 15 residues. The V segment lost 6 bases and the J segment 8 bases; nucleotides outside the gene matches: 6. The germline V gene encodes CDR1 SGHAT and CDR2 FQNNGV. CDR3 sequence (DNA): TGTGCCAGCAGACGGACTAGCGGGGGGTCTGACATTCAGTACTTC. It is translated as CASRRTSGGSDIQYF. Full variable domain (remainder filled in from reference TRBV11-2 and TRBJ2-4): EAGVAQSPRYKIIEKRQSVAFWCNPISGHATLYWYQQILGQGPKLLIQFQNNGVVDDSQLPKDRFSAERLKGVDSTLKIQPAKLEDSAVYLCASRRTSGGSDIQYFGAGTRLSVL.